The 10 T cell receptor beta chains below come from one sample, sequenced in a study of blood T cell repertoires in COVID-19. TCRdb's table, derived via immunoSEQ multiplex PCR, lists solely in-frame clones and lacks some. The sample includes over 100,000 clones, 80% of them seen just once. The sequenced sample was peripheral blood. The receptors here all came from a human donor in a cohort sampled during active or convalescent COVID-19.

CDR3 in amino acids: CASRRTGVSGNTIYF. In DNA form, the CDR3 reads TGTGCCAGCAGAAGGACAGGAGTCTCTGGAAACACCATATATTTT. The chain employs TRBV6-5 and TRBJ1-3; TRBD1 matches 7 bases. CDR3 length equals 15 residues. CDR1 MNHEY and CDR2 SVGAGI come from the germline V gene. J gave up 0 bases and V 6 bases, and 5 bases lay outside the gene matches.

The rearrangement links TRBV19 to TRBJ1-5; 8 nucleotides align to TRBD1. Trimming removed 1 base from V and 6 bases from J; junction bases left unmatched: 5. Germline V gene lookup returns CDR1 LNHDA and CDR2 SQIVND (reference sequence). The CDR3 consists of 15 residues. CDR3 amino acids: CASSIGGTGSQPQHF. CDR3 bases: TGTGCCAGTAGTATAGGGGGGACAGGAAGTCAGCCCCAGCATTTT.

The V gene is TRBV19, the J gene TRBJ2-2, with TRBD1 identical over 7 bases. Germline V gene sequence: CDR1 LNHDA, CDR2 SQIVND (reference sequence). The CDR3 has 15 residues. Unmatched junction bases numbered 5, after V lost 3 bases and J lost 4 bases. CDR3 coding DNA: TGTGCCAGTAGTATGAGGGACAGACGCACCGGGGAGCTGTTTTTT. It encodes CASSMRDRRTGELFF.

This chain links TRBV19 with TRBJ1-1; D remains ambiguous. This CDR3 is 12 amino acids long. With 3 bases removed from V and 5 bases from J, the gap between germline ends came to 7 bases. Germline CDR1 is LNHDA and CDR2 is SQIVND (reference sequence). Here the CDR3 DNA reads TGTGCCAGTAGTATGCTAAGAACTGAAGCTTTCTTT. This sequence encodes CASSMLRTEAFF.

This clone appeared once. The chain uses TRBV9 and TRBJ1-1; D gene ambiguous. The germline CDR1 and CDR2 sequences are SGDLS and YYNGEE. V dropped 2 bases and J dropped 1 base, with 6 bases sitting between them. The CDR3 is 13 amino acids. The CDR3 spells CASSVSQNTEAFF. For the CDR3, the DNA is TGTGCCAGCAGCGTTTCACAGAACACTGAAGCTTTCTTT.

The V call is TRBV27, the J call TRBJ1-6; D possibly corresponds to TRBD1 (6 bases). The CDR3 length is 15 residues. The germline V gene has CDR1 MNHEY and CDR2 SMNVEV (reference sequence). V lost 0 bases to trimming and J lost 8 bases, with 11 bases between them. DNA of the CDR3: TGTGCCAGCAGTTTATCGATGCAGGGGCATTCACCCCTCCACTTT. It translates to CASSLSMQGHSPLHF.

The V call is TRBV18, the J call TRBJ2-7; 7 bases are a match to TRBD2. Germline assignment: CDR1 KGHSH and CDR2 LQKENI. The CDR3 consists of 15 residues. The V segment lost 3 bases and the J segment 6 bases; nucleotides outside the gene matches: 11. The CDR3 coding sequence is TGTGCCAGCTCACCCCGTGGTCGAACGGGGGGCGAGCAGTACTTC. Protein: CASSPRGRTGGEQYF. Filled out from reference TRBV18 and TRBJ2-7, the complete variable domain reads NAGVMQNPRHLVRRRGQEARLRCSPMKGHSHVYWYRQLPEEGLKFMVYLQKENIIDESGMPKERFSAEFPKEGPSILRIQQVVRGDSAAYFCASSPRGRTGGEQYFGPGTRLTVT.

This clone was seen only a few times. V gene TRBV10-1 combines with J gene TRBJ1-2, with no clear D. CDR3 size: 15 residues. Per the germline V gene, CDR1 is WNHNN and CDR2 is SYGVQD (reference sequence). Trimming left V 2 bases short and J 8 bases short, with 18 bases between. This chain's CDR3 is CASSERVIETGGYTF. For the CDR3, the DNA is TGCGCCAGCAGTGAGCGGGTTATAGAAACGGGGGGCTACACCTTC.

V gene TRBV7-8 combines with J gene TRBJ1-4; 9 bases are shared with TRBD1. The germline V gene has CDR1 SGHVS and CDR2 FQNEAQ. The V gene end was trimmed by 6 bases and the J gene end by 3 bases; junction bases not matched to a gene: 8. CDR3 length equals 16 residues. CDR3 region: CASRSGTGLANEKLFF. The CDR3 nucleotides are TGTGCCAGCAGGTCCGGGACAGGGCTGGCTAATGAAAAACTGTTTTTT.

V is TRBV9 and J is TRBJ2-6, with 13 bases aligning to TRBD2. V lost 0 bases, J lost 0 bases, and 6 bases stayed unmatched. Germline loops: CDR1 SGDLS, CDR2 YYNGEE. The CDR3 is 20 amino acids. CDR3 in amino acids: CASSVALAGGLASGANVLTF. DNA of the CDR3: TGTGCCAGCAGCGTAGCACTAGCGGGGGGGTTGGCCTCTGGGGCCAACGTCCTGACTTTC. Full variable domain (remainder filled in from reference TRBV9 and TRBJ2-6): DSGVTQTPKHLITATGQRVTLRCSPRSGDLSVYWYQQSLDQGLQFLIQYYNGEERAKGNILERFSAQQFPDLHSELNLSSLELGDSALYFCASSVALAGGLASGANVLTFGAGSRLTVL.